The 8 T cell receptor beta chains reported below all come from one sample, sequenced in a study of shared clonotypes between healthy human individuals. Generated by immunoSEQ multiplex PCR, the TCRdb table keeps only in-frame clones and is missing some. The sample includes fewer than 1.6 million clones, around 98.5% of them seen just once. What was sequenced was naive CD4+ T cells sorted from blood. Subset: CD45RA+ positively selected. The receptors derive from a young man in good health.

The rearrangement uses TRBV7-9 and TRBJ1-2, with D possibly TRBD1 on 5 matching bases. The CDR3 has 17 residues. Trimming took off 6 bases at V and 5 bases at J, with 25 bases between the two ends. Germline V gives CDR1 SEHNR, CDR2 FQNEAQ (reference sequence). The CDR3 nucleotides are TGTGCCAGCAGTGGGGGGACCCTCGGAGGAATGGGGTATGGCTACACCTTC. This sequence encodes CASSGGTLGGMGYGYTF. The whole variable domain, filled in from reference TRBV7-9 and TRBJ1-2, reads DTGVSQNPRHKITKRGQNVTFRCDPISEHNRLYWYRQTLGQGPEFLTYFQNEAQLEKSRLLSDRFSAERPKGSFSTLEIQRTEQGDSAMYLCASSGGTLGGMGYGYTFGSGTRLTVV.

The chain carries TRBV27 and TRBJ2-3, with 15 bases aligning to TRBD2. V lost 3 bases, J lost 6 bases, and 19 bases stayed unmatched. There are 21 residues in the CDR3. The germline gives CDR1 MNHEY, CDR2 SMNVEV (reference sequence). The CDR3 region has the DNA TGTGCCAGCAGTTTGAGACAACCGGGACTAGCGGGAGGAGCTTCCGGGGATACGCAGTATTTT. Protein: CASSLRQPGLAGGASGDTQYF.

The chain recombines TRBV7-2 with TRBJ2-7; 12 bases match TRBD2. The ends lost 6 bases at V and 5 bases at J; junction bases unmatched: 11. This CDR3 comprises 16 residues. CDR1 SGHTA and CDR2 FQGNSA come from the germline V gene. The CDR3 region is CASSSNLAGGLHEQYF. The CDR3 DNA reads as TGTGCCAGCAGTTCAAACCTAGCGGGAGGGCTCCACGAGCAGTACTTC.

The chain links TRBV19 to TRBJ2-5; D is possibly TRBD2 (5 bases). The germline V gene encodes CDR1 LNHDA and CDR2 SQIVND (reference sequence). The CDR3 is 14 amino acids. Trimming cost V 4 bases and J 1 base, with 10 bases left between them. DNA for the CDR3: TGTGCCAGTAGTAGGAGGTATCCCCAAGAGACCCAGTACTTC. Translation gives CASSRRYPQETQYF.

The chain couples TRBV2 to TRBJ1-5; D gene unclear. Germline CDR1 is SNHLY and CDR2 is FYNNEI. The CDR3 totals 14 residues. The germline V and J ends were trimmed by 2 bases and 6 bases, with 11 bases remaining between them. In nucleotides, the CDR3 is TGTGCCAGCAGTGAACTGGGCCCTGGTCAGCCCCAGCATTTT. Encoded protein: CASSELGPGQPQHF.

This chain links TRBV28 with TRBJ1-2; D is possibly TRBD1 (5 bases). This CDR3 is 15 amino acids long. In germline, CDR1 is MDHEN, CDR2 SYDVKM. Trimming shortened V by 7 bases and J by 8 bases, and 23 bases separated the two germline ends. CDR3 sequence (DNA): TGTGCCAGCACCCTCTTCTCCCGGGACGCGGGGGGCTACACCTTC. The encoded protein is CASTLFSRDAGGYTF.

This sequence joins TRBV18 and TRBJ1-1; D is undetermined. The CDR3 extends over 14 amino acids. V lost 2 bases and J lost 2, with 9 bases in between. From germline, CDR1 is KGHSH and CDR2 LQKENI. The chain's CDR3 is CASSPSNGNTEAFF. The CDR3 nucleotides read TGTGCCAGCTCACCAAGTAACGGCAACACTGAAGCTTTCTTT.

The chain uses TRBV7-9 and TRBJ2-1; D remains unclear. The CDR3 has 14 residues. Germline loops: CDR1 SEHNR, CDR2 FQNEAQ (reference sequence). V was shortened by 2 bases and J by 0 bases, with 5 bases between the two germline ends. CDR3 bases: TGTGCCAGCAGCTTAATATCCTCCTACAATGAGCAGTTCTTC. Translated: CASSLISSYNEQFF.